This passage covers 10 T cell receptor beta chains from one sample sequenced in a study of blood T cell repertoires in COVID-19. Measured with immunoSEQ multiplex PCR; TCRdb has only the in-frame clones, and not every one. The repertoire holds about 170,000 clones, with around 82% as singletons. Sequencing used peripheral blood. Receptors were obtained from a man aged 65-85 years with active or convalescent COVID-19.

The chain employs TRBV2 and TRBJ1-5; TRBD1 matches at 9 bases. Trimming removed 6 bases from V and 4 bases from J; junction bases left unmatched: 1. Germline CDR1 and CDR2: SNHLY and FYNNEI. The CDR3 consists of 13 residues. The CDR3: CASRGQGNQPQHF. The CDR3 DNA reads TGTGCCAGCAGGGGACAGGGTAATCAGCCCCAGCATTTT.

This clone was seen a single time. The CDR3 here is CASSVEPLGQSSGNTIYF. CDR3 nucleotide sequence: TGTGCCAGCAGCGTAGAGCCCCTCGGACAGAGCTCTGGAAACACCATATATTTT. The chain joins TRBV9 to TRBJ1-3, with D perhaps TRBD1 (6 bases). CDR3 length: 18 residues. The germline V gene has CDR1 SGDLS and CDR2 YYNGEE. Deletions cut 0 bases from V and 0 bases from J, with 16 bases between.

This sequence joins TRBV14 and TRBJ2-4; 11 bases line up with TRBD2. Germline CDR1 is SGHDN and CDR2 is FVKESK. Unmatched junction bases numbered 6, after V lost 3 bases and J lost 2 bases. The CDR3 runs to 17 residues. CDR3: CASSHRVAGGSKNIQYF. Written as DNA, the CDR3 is TGTGCCAGCAGCCACCGGGTAGCGGGAGGGTCCAAAAACATTCAGTACTTC. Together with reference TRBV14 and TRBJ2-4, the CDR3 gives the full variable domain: EAGVTQFPSHSVIEKGQTVTLRCDPISGHDNLYWYRRVMGKEIKFLLHFVKESKQDESGMPNNRFLAERTGGTYSTLKVQPAELEDSGVYFCASSHRVAGGSKNIQYFGAGTRLSVL.

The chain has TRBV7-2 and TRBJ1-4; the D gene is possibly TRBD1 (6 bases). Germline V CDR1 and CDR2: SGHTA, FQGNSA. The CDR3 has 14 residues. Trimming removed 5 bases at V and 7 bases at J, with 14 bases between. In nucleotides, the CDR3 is TGTGCCAGCAGCCAGGGGACGGTGGGTGAAAAACTGTTTTTT. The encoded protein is CASSQGTVGEKLFF.

CDR3 region: CASSYSTGSAGYTF. The CDR3 DNA reads TGTGCCAGCAGTTACTCGACAGGGTCCGCTGGCTACACCTTC. The chain has TRBV6-5 and TRBJ1-2; TRBD1 matches at 7 bases. The germline gives CDR1 MNHEY, CDR2 SVGAGI. J gave up 7 bases and V 0 bases, and 5 bases lay outside the gene matches. The CDR3 spans 14 residues.

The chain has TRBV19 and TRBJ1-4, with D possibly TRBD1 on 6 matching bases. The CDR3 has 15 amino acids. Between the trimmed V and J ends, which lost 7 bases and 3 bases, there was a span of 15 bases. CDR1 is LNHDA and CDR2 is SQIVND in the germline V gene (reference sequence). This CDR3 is CASTLTGTANEKLFF. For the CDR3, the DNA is TGTGCCAGTACCCTCACAGGGACCGCTAATGAAAAACTGTTTTTT.

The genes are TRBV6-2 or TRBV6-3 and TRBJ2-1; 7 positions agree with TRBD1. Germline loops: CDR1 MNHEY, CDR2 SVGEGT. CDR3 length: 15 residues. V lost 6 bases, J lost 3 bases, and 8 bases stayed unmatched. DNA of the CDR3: TGTGCCAGCAGACCTACGGGACAGATCTACAATGAGCAGTTCTTC. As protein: CASRPTGQIYNEQFF.

The CDR3 coding sequence is TGTGCCTGGAGGCAGGGGGCTGGAAACACCATATATTTT. Protein sequence: CAWRQGAGNTIYF. The chain couples TRBV30 to TRBJ1-3, with 7 bases aligning to TRBD1. CDR3 length: 13 amino acids. CDR1 is GTSNPN and CDR2 is SVGIG in the germline V gene (reference sequence). J gave up 2 bases and V 3 bases, and 1 base lay outside the gene matches.

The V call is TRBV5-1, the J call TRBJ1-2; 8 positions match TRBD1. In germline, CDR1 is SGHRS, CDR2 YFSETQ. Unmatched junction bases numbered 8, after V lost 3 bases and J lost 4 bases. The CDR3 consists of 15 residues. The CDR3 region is CASSYSGQGTYGYTF. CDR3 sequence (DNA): TGCGCCAGCAGCTACAGTGGACAGGGTACCTATGGCTACACCTTC. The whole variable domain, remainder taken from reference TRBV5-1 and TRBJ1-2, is KAGVTQTPRYLIKTRGQQVTLSCSPISGHRSVSWYQQTPGQGLQFLFEYFSETQRNKGNFPGRFSGRQFSNSRSEMNVSTLELGDSALYLCASSYSGQGTYGYTFGSGTRLTVV.

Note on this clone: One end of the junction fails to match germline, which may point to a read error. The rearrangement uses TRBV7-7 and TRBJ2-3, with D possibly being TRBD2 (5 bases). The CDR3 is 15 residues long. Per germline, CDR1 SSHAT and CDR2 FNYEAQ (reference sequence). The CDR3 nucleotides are TGTGCTAGCAGCTTAGTCAAGGGAGTTGAAGATACGCAGTATTTT. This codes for CASSLVKGVEDTQYF.